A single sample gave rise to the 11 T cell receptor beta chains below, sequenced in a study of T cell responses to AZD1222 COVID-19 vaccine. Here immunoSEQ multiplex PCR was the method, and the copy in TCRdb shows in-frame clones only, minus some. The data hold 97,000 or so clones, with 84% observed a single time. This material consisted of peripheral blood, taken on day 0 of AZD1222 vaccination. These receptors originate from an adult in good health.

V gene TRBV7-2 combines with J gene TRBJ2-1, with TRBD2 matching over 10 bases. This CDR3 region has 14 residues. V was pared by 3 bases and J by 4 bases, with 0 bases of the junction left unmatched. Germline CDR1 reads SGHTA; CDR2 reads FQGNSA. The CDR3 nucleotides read TGTGCCAGCAGCTTTAGCGGGGGGTACAATGAGCAGTTCTTC. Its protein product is CASSFSGGYNEQFF.

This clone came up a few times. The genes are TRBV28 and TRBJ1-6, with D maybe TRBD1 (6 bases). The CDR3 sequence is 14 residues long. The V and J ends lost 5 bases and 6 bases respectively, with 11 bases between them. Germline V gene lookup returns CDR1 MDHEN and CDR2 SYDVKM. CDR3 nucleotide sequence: TGTGCCAGCAGTATACAGGACAGTAATTCACCCCTCCACTTT. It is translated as CASSIQDSNSPLHF.

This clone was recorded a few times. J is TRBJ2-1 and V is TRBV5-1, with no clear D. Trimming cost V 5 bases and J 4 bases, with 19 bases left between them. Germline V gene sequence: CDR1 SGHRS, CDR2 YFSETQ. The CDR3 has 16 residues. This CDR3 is CASSITAAQRYNEQFF. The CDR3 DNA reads TGCGCCAGCAGTATTACAGCAGCCCAAAGATACAATGAGCAGTTCTTC.

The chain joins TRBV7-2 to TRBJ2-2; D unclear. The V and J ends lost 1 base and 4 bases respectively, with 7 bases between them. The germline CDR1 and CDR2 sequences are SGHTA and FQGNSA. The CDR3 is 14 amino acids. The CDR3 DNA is TGTGCCAGCAGCTTAGTGTCGGGCACCGGGGAGCTGTTTTTT. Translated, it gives CASSLVSGTGELFF.

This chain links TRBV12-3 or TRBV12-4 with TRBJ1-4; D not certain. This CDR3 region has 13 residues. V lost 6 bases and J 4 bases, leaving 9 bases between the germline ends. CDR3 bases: TGTGCCAGCAGCCTTGGATTTAATGAAAAACTGTTTTTT. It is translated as CASSLGFNEKLFF.

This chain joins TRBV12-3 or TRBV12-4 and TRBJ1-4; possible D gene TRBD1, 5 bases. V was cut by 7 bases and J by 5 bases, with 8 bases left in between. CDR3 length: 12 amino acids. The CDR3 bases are TGTGCCAGCAAAGGGGTAAATGAAAAACTGTTTTTT. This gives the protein CASKGVNEKLFF.

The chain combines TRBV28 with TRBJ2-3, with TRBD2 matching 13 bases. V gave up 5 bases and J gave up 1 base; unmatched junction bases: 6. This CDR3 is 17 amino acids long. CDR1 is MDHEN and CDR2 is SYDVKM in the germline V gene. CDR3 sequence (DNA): TGTGCCAGCAGTCCGGGACTAGCGGGACCCCGCACAGATACGCAGTATTTT. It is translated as CASSPGLAGPRTDTQYF. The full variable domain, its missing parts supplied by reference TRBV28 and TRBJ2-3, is DVKVTQSSRYLVKRTGEKVFLECVQDMDHENMFWYRQDPGLGLRLIYFSYDVKMKEKGDIPEGYSVSREKKERFSLILESASTNQTSMYLCASSPGLAGPRTDTQYFGPGTRLTVL.

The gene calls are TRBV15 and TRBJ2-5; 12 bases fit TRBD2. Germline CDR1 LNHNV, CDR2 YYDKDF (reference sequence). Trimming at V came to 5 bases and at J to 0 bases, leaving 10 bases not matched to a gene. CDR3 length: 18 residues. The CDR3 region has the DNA TGTGCCACCAGCCCCCGGACTAGCGGGACCTACCACCAAGAGACCCAGTACTTC. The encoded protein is CATSPRTSGTYHQETQYF.

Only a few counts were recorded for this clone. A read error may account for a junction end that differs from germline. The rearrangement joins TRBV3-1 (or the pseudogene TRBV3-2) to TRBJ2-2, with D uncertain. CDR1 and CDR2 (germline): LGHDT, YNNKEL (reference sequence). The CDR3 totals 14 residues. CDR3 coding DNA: TGTGCCAGCAGCCAAACCCAGAACCCCGGGGAGCTGTTTTTT. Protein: CASSQTQNPGELFF.

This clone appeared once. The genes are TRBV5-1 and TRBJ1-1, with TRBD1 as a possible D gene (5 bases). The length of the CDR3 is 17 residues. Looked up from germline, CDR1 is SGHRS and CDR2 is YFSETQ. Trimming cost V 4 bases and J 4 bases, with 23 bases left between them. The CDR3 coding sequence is TGCGCCAGCAGCCAGGAATGGAGGAGTTCGAGGGGCACTGAAGCTTTCTTT. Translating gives CASSQEWRSSRGTEAFF.

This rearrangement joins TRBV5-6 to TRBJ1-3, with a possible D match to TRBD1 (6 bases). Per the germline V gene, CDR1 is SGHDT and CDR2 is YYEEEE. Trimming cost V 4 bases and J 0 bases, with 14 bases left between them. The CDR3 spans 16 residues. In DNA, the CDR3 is TGTGCCAGCAGCCTACGGGGGGCCACCTCTGGAAACACCATATATTTT. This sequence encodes CASSLRGATSGNTIYF. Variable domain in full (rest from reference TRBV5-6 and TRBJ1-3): DAGVTQSPTHLIKTRGQQVTLRCSPKSGHDTVSWYQQALGQGPQFIFQYYEEEERQRGNFPDRFSGHQFPNYSSELNVNALLLGDSALYLCASSLRGATSGNTIYFGEGSWLTVV.